The clone carrying this T cell receptor (beta chain) was picked up a small number of times. This CDR3 contains 14 residues. CDR1 is SQVTM, CDR2 ANQGSEA, per germline. Deletions cut 6 bases from V and 0 bases from J, with 15 bases between. The sample is drawn from a study of blood T cells in healthy people across ages. The use of a sample-barcoded 5' primer and a J-beta primer mix characterized a second PCR of roughly 6 to 11 cycles. In TCRdb, the 5' RACE reads were re-called with MiXCR into one record per CDR3 protein. The table includes about 1 million distinct CDR3 sequences, 20% to 25% detected once. Each donor gave ten milliliters of peripheral blood. The sample also formed part of further work on T cells of mothers and their children. That paper adds: Three healthy Caucasian mothers gave samples, and so did their six children. Extracted RNA, in its entirety, went into cDNA synthesis at roughly 1.4 ug per 15 ul. Related mother-child pairs shared slightly more overlap than unrelated pairs, but the difference was non-significant.

Specimen: blood. This clonotype was sampled from a girl between 2 and 10 years old in good health. The rearrangement joins TRBV29-1 to TRBJ2-7; a weak D match, TRBD1 (6 bases). CDR3 region: CSVVHRVSSYEQYF. The CDR3 DNA follows: TGCAGCGTAGTACACAGGGTGAGCTCCTACGAGCAGTACTTC.